Detailed here is one TCR beta chain. Trimming took off 1 base at V and 0 bases at J, with 16 bases between the two ends. The CDR3 consists of 18 residues. CDR1 LNHNV and CDR2 YYDKDF come from the germline V gene (reference sequence). The data belong to a study of cytotoxic CD8 clonotypes in ibrutinib-treated CLL. The overall study: Researchers reported more than nine relapsed/refractory and some 14 treatment-naive patients, 17 of them IGHV unmutated.

Sequenced by immunoSEQ multiplex PCR; TCRdb stores in-frame clones only, minus some. The table includes about 68,000 clones, about nine tenths detected once. Sequences were derived from PBMCs, sampled after 12 months of ibrutinib treatment. The rearrangement uses TRBV15 and TRBJ1-5; tentatively, D is TRBD1 (5 bases). The source of this sequence is a human donor with chronic lymphocytic leukemia. The DNA of the CDR3 is TGTGCCACCAGCAGAGGCCAGGGTGGAACCATTAGCAATCAGCCCCAGCATTTT. It is translated as CATSRGQGGTISNQPQHF.